This T cell receptor beta chain was sequenced during a study of blood T cell repertoires in COVID-19. Assay used: immunoSEQ multiplex PCR; TCRdb lists only in-frame clones, some missing. The top ten hold about an eighth of the sample, which has about 240,000 clones, more than 75% seen once. The V end was cut by 2 bases, the J end by 1 base, with 9 bases between. The germline V gene has CDR1 SEHNR and CDR2 FQNEAQ (reference sequence). This CDR3 contains 15 residues. The chain joins TRBV7-9 to TRBJ1-5; D is undetermined. Source material: peripheral blood. The sequence was obtained from an older woman with active or convalescent COVID-19. The CDR3 DNA reads as TGTGCCAGCAGCTTATCAACAGTGAGCAATCAGCCCCAGCATTTT. It yields the protein CASSLSTVSNQPQHF. The whole variable domain, filled in from reference TRBV7-9 and TRBJ1-5, reads DTGVSQNPRHKITKRGQNVTFRCDPISEHNRLYWYRQTLGQGPEFLTYFQNEAQLEKSRLLSDRFSAERPKGSFSTLEIQRTEQGDSAMYLCASSLSTVSNQPQHFGDGTRLSIL.